Below, 4 T cell receptor beta chains from the same sample are listed, as sequenced in a study of cytomegalovirus exposure and HLA in healthy donors. Assay: immunoSEQ multiplex PCR; the TCRdb copy retains only in-frame clones and omits some. The data hold about 180,000 clones, with less than 85% observed a single time. The specimen was PBMCs. The receptors were sampled from a man aged 18 to 29 in good health and CMV-seropositive.

J is TRBJ2-7 and V is TRBV4-1; D perhaps matches TRBD2 (6 bases). This CDR3 contains 15 residues. V lost 2 bases to trimming and J lost 3 bases, with 14 bases between them. CDR1 and CDR2 from the germline V gene are MGHRA and YSYEKL. The CDR3 bases are TGCGCCAGCAGCCAATACCGGGACTCCAGCTACGAGCAGTACTTC. It codes for CASSQYRDSSYEQYF.

V is TRBV4-1 and J is TRBJ2-1, with 9 bases fitting TRBD2. The CDR3 has 17 residues. Unmatched junction bases numbered 10, after V lost 0 bases and J lost 7 bases. Germline V gene lookup returns CDR1 MGHRA and CDR2 YSYEKL. CDR3 nucleotide sequence: TGCGCCAGCAGCCAAGAAGGGCCTTGGACTAGCGAAAATGAGCAGTTCTTC. Residues: CASSQEGPWTSENEQFF.

This clone was seen a few times. V gene TRBV10-1 combines with J gene TRBJ2-7; D is unresolved. Germline CDR1 reads WNHNN; CDR2 reads SYGVQD (reference sequence). This CDR3 is built from 13 residues. V was clipped by 2 bases and J by 3 bases, with 8 bases between them. The CDR3 here is CASSEPGIYEQYF. The CDR3 DNA reads as TGCGCCAGCAGTGAGCCAGGTATCTACGAGCAGTACTTC.

The CDR3 region is CASSPGIGSHEQYF. CDR3 nucleotide sequence: TGTGCCAGCAGCCCGGGGATAGGATCCCACGAGCAGTACTTC. The chain has TRBV27 and TRBJ2-7; D possibly corresponds to TRBD2 (5 bases). The ends were cut back, 6 bases at V and 5 bases at J, with 17 bases in the middle. Germline assignment: CDR1 MNHEY and CDR2 SMNVEV (reference sequence). The CDR3 extends over 14 amino acids.